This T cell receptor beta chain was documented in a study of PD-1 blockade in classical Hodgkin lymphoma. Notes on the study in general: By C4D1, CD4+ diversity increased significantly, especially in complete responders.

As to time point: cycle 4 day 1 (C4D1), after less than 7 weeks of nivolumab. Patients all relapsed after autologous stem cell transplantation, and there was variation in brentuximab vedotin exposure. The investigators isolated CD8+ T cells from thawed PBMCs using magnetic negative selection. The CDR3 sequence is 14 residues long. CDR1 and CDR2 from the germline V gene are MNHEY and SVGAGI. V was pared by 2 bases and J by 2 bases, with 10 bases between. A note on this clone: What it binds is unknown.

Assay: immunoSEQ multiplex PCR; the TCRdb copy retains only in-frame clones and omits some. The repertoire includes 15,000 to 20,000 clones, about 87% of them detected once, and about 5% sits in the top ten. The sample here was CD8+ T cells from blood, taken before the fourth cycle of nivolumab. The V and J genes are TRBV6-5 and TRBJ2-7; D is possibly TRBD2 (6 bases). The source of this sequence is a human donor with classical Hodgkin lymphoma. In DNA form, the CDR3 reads TGTGCCAGCAGTTACGCGGGGTCTACCTACGAGCAGTACTTC. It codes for CASSYAGSTYEQYF.